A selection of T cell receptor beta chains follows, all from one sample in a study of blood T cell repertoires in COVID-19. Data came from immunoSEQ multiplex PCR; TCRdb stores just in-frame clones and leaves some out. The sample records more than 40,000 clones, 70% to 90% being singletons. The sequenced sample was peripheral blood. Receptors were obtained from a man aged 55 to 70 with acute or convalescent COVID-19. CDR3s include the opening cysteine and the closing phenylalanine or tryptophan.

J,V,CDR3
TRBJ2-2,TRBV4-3,CASSHPPGTAGDTGELFF
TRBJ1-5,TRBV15,CATSRQLVTGESNQPQHF
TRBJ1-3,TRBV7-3,CASSADRAQIITIYF
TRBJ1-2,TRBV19,CASLRIPGYGYTF
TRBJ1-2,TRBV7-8,CASSHGDSVYGYTF
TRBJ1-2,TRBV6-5,CASSYTRGEGGYTF
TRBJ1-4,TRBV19,CASSPESGGFEKLFF
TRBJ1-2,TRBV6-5,CASSYSLLNRLGGYTF
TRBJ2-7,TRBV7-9,CASSLKGADSYEQYF
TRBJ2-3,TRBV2,CASSEGVGRTDTQYF
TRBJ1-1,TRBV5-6,CASSLFSGLNTEAFF
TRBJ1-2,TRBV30,CAWSVGGQVMGYTF
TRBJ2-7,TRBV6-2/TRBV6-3,CASTPGRQTYEQYF
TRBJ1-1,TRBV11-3,CASSPDRANTEAFF
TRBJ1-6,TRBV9,CASSVAEGRGSPLHF
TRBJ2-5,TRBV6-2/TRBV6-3,CASSYPMAPGARKTQYF
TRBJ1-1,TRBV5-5,CASSGIKGTDLLNTEAFF
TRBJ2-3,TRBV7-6,CASSLNAGKTDTQYF
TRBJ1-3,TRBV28,CASSEGQISGNTIYF
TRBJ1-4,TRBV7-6,CASSEGRKSNEKLFF
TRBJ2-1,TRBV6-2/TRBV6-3,CASSTGQWAYNEQFF
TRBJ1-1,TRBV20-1,CSATPGGEAFF